This record looks at one T cell receptor beta chain sequence and its context. Its antigen is undetermined. This entry belongs to a study of lymphopenia after photon versus proton radiotherapy. CDR3 length equals 14 residues. Germline V gene lookup returns CDR1 MNHNS and CDR2 SASEGT. The trim removed 4 bases at V and 6 bases at J, leaving 8 bases unmatched. Regarding the study as a whole: In patients who died, overall survival fell as post-nadir TCR diversity dropped more. Proton therapy kept repertoires fairly stable, unlike photons, which gained effector/memory cells. After lymphocyte nadir, photon-treated repertoires showed oligoclonal expansion, especially CD8+ Temra.

TCRdb keeps only in-frame clones here, not all; method: immunoSEQ multiplex PCR. The sample has around 64,000 clones, 85% to 95% seen once; the top ten hold 2.2%. The rearrangement joins TRBV6-1 to TRBJ2-7; TRBD1 agrees at 8 bases. This TCR was sampled from a woman aged 40 to 55 with cholangiocarcinoma. Here the sequenced sample was peripheral blood, taken from a patient treated with photon-based radiotherapy. The CDR3 reads CASSGWTGTAEQYF. The CDR3 DNA follows: TGTGCCAGCAGTGGCTGGACAGGGACGGCCGAGCAGTACTTC.